This note documents a single T cell receptor beta chain sequence. The sample originates from a study of blood T cell repertoires in COVID-19. Study at large: Researchers got acute and convalescent COVID-19 samples from the United States, Italy and Spain. Sources were T cells, B-cell-depleted T cells, or PBMCs; the material itself was cDNA or gDNA.

Losses at the gene ends were 6 bases for V and 7 bases for J; bases not matched to a gene: 2. Germline CDR1 and CDR2: SNHLY and FYNNEI. The CDR3 consists of 11 residues. Authors' methods: Estimates of nucleated cell counts were drawn from the amplification of reference gene primers. The protocol was immunoSEQ multiplex PCR, while the TCRdb copy is restricted to in-frame clones and leaves out a portion. V and J calls and clone size are given by that table; D and trimming were obtained from the DNA. The table has 50,000 to 75,000 clones, roughly 80% seen once. V and J are TRBV2 and TRBJ2-7, with 8 bases identical to TRBD1. The sample consisted of peripheral blood. The receptor comes from an elderly man with active or convalescent COVID-19. CDR3 sequence (DNA): TGTGCCAGCAGGACAGGGGATGAGCAGTACTTC. Translated: CASRTGDEQYF.